One sample yielded the 25 T cell receptor beta chains listed below, sequenced in a study of T cell responses to AZD1222 COVID-19 vaccine. Method: immunoSEQ multiplex PCR; TCRdb's copy keeps in-frame clones and lacks some. The data show 4,000 to 5,000 clones, approximately 91% seen once. The sequencing used peripheral blood, collected 28 days after the second AZD1222 dose. All receptors derive from an adult who received the AZD1222 COVID-19 vaccine.

This clone was seen only once. V and J are TRBV28 and TRBJ2-3; TRBD1 matches 8 bases. The junction had 6 bases not matched to a gene; V was cut back by 9 bases and J by 4 bases. This CDR3 is built from 13 residues. Looked up from germline, CDR1 is MDHEN and CDR2 is SYDVKM. Here the CDR3 DNA reads TGTGCCAGTTCGACAGGGGTCCCAGATACGCAGTATTTT. It translates to CASSTGVPDTQYF.

There are a few counts of this clone. J is TRBJ2-1 and V is TRBV7-2; D gene uncertain. CDR3 length: 13 residues. Looked up from germline, CDR1 is SGHTA and CDR2 is FQGNSA. V was trimmed by 1 base and J by 6 bases, leaving 7 bases between them. As DNA, the CDR3 is TGTGCCAGCAGCTTAGGGCCAGCCAATGAGCAGTTCTTC. Protein sequence: CASSLGPANEQFF. Based on the CDR3 plus reference TRBV7-2 and TRBJ2-1, the full variable domain is GAGVSQSPSNKVTEKGKDVELRCDPISGHTALYWYRQSLGQGLEFLIYFQGNSAPDKSGLPSDRFSAERTGGSVSTLTIQRTQQEDSAVYLCASSLGPANEQFFGPGTRLTVL.

This sequence joins TRBV3-1 (or the pseudogene TRBV3-2) and TRBJ1-6; D not resolved. The CDR3 consists of 16 residues. V lost 1 base to trimming and J lost 0 bases, with 7 bases between them. Germline V CDR1 and CDR2: LGHDT, YNNKEL (reference sequence). In DNA, the CDR3 is TGTGCCAGCAGCCAAGGGTTTAGCTCCTATAATTCACCCCTCCACTTT. Its translation is CASSQGFSSYNSPLHF.

Points on this clone: A junction boundary mismatches the germline segment, possibly from a read error. This rearrangement joins TRBV3-1 (or the pseudogene TRBV3-2) to TRBJ2-7; weak D call: TRBD2 (5 bases). Per germline, CDR1 LGHDT and CDR2 YNNKEL (reference sequence). The CDR3 sequence is 15 residues long. The CDR3, as DNA: TGTGCCAGCAGTCAAGTTGGACTCCCGTCCGGTGAGCAGTACTTC. It codes for CASSQVGLPSGEQYF.

V gene TRBV11-2 combines with J gene TRBJ2-1; 12 bases fit TRBD2. Germline values: CDR1 SGHAT, CDR2 FQNNGV. This CDR3 contains 14 residues. J lost 6 bases, V lost 6 bases, and 3 bases had no gene match. The CDR3 reads CASRLAGGINEQFF. The DNA for the CDR3 is TGTGCCAGCAGGCTAGCGGGAGGGATCAATGAGCAGTTCTTC.

The chain couples TRBV28 to TRBJ1-2, with 7 bases lining up with TRBD1. Germline loops: CDR1 MDHEN, CDR2 SYDVKM. V was pared by 8 bases and J by 4 bases, with 4 bases of the junction left unmatched. The CDR3 covers 12 residues. The CDR3 DNA is TGTGCCAGCGGTGACAGGGTCTATGGCTACACCTTC. Translating it yields CASGDRVYGYTF.

The rearrangement joins TRBV24-1 to TRBJ2-7; D tentatively reads TRBD1 or TRBD2 (5 bases each). V dropped 5 bases and J dropped 0 bases, with 16 bases sitting between them. Germline V lookup: CDR1 KGHDR, CDR2 SFDVKD. This CDR3 spans 16 amino acids. CDR3 in DNA: TGTGCCACCAGTGCCCCCGGGACGTATGGCTCCTACGAGCAGTACTTC. Translated, it gives CATSAPGTYGSYEQYF.

The chain has TRBV6-2 or TRBV6-3 and TRBJ2-3; 9 bases are a match to TRBD2. Unmatched junction bases numbered 8, after V lost 6 bases and J lost 1 base. Germline-derived CDR1 and CDR2 are MNHEY and SVGEGT. This CDR3 is built from 16 residues. CDR3 region: CASSSTRGGRTDTQYF. CDR3 DNA sequence: TGTGCCAGCAGCTCCACGCGGGGGGGCCGCACAGATACGCAGTATTTT.

This clone was seen only once. The chain combines TRBV27 with TRBJ2-3, with D hard to call. The ends were cut back, 5 bases at V and 4 bases at J, with 16 bases in the middle. CDR3 length: 15 amino acids. Germline CDR1 MNHEY, CDR2 SMNVEV (reference sequence). CDR3 sequence (DNA): TGTGCCAGCAGTACTCCCCTATTTGGAGCAGATACGCAGTATTTT. Protein sequence: CASSTPLFGADTQYF.

This clone was observed once. The chain is built from TRBV5-1 and TRBJ2-3, with TRBD2 matching over 9 bases. The germline gives CDR1 SGHRS, CDR2 YFSETQ. The J segment lost 1 base and the V segment lost 0 bases, leaving 9 bases of the junction unmatched. The CDR3 extends over 18 amino acids. The CDR3 DNA sequence: TGCGCCAGCAGCTTGGGACCAGGGAAGCGGGGGGGCACAGATACGCAGTATTTT. Protein sequence: CASSLGPGKRGGTDTQYF.

The chain combines TRBV6-5 with TRBJ1-4; D gene ambiguous. The germline CDR1 and CDR2 sequences are MNHEY and SVGAGI. V lost 5 bases, J lost 8 bases, and 9 bases lay in between. The CDR3 has 12 residues. CDR3 in amino acids: CASSPLGEKLFF. CDR3 DNA: TGTGCCAGCAGTCCACTAGGCGAAAAACTGTTTTTT.

The genes are TRBV5-5 and TRBJ1-4, with D possibly TRBD1 on 5 matching bases. CDR3 size: 14 residues. Trimming removed 4 bases at V and 4 bases at J, with 11 bases between. From germline, CDR1 is SGHKS and CDR2 YYEKEE (reference sequence). CDR3 sequence reads: CASSRTGGNEKLFF. The CDR3, as DNA: TGTGCCAGCAGCCGGACGGGGGGTAATGAAAAACTGTTTTTT.

The CDR3 sequence: CASSSDRGLREQYF. For the CDR3, the DNA is TGTGCCAGCAGTTCAGACAGGGGTTTACGGGAGCAGTACTTC. The V gene is TRBV6-5, the J gene TRBJ2-7; the match to TRBD1 covers 8 bases. Germline CDR1 reads MNHEY; CDR2 reads SVGAGI. This CDR3 has 14 amino acids. V trimming: 4 bases; J trimming: 7 bases; junction bases outside the gene matches: 9.

V gene TRBV5-1 combines with J gene TRBJ1-1; D possibly corresponds to TRBD1 (5 bases). In germline, CDR1 is SGHRS, CDR2 YFSETQ. With 5 bases removed from V and 1 base from J, the gap between germline ends came to 12 bases. The length of the CDR3 is 14 residues. The CDR3 loop is CASSRVTANTEAFF. The CDR3 DNA sequence: TGCGCCAGCAGTCGCGTGACAGCGAACACTGAAGCTTTCTTT.

The chain carries TRBV7-8 and TRBJ2-3; TRBD2 agrees at 11 bases. After removal of 0 bases from V and 3 bases from J, the junction contained 5 bases not matched to a gene. CDR3 length: 17 amino acids. Germline assignment: CDR1 SGHVS and CDR2 FQNEAQ. The CDR3 region has the DNA TGTGCCAGCAGCTTAGCCGTAGCGGGAGGGCCAACAGATACGCAGTATTTT. This sequence encodes CASSLAVAGGPTDTQYF. The full variable domain, with the rest looked up from reference TRBV7-8 and TRBJ2-3, is GAGVSQSPRYKVAKRGQDVALRCDPISGHVSLFWYQQALGQGPEFLTYFQNEAQLDKSGLPSDRFFAERPEGSVSTLKIQRTQQEDSAVYLCASSLAVAGGPTDTQYFGPGTRLTVL.

This clone was picked up a small number of times. The genes are TRBV7-2 and TRBJ2-7, with a possible D match to TRBD1 (5 bases). Trimming stripped 5 bases from V and 6 bases from J, with 11 bases between. CDR1 SGHTA and CDR2 FQGNSA come from the germline V gene. The CDR3 sequence is 12 residues long. CDR3 protein: CASSPDSLEQYF. CDR3 coding DNA: TGTGCCAGCAGCCCTGACAGTCTCGAGCAGTACTTC.

The V gene is TRBV11-2, the J gene TRBJ2-2; D remains ambiguous. The V gene's germline CDR1 is SGHAT and CDR2 FQNNGV. Trimming removed 7 bases from V and 3 bases from J, with 6 bases in between. The CDR3 has 12 amino acids. CDR3 residues: CASNPDTGELFF. In DNA, the CDR3 is TGTGCCAGCAACCCGGACACCGGGGAGCTGTTTTTT.

This clone occurred once. The chain combines TRBV24-1 with TRBJ1-4, with a tentative D call TRBD1 (6 bases). Germline-derived CDR1 and CDR2 are KGHDR and SFDVKD. V lost 2 bases to trimming and J lost 8 bases, with 14 bases between them. The CDR3 extends over 15 amino acids. CDR3 region: CATSDSYRVGEKLFF. The CDR3 nucleotides are TGTGCCACCAGTGATTCCTACAGGGTGGGGGAAAAACTGTTTTTT.

J is TRBJ1-5 and V is TRBV28; D is undetermined. Trimming removed 6 bases at V and 11 bases at J, with 11 bases between. From germline, CDR1 is MDHEN and CDR2 SYDVKM. This CDR3 spans 11 amino acids. In DNA form, the CDR3 reads TGTGCCAGCAGCCGACGATCCGCCCAGCATTTT. Protein sequence: CASSRRSAQHF. Looking up the rest from reference TRBV28 and TRBJ1-5 gives the full variable domain: DVKVTQSSRYLVKRTGEKVFLECVQDMDHENMFWYRQDPGLGLRLIYFSYDVKMKEKGDIPEGYSVSREKKERFSLILESASTNQTSMYLCASSRRSAQHFGDGTRLSIL.

The chain combines TRBV9 with TRBJ1-2; the D gene is possibly TRBD1 (5 bases). The V gene lost 1 base and the J gene lost 0 bases, with 10 bases spanning the gap. The CDR3 is made up of 15 amino acids. Looked up from germline, CDR1 is SGDLS and CDR2 is YYNGEE. The CDR3 coding sequence is TGTGCCAGCAGCGTAATTCCAGGGCCTAACTATGGCTACACCTTC. Encoded protein: CASSVIPGPNYGYTF. Looking up the rest from reference TRBV9 and TRBJ1-2 gives the full variable domain: DSGVTQTPKHLITATGQRVTLRCSPRSGDLSVYWYQQSLDQGLQFLIQYYNGEERAKGNILERFSAQQFPDLHSELNLSSLELGDSALYFCASSVIPGPNYGYTFGSGTRLTVV.

CDR3 coding DNA: TGTGCCAGCAGTTTAGGCGGCAGGAACTTCTACGAGCAGTACTTC. Residues: CASSLGGRNFYEQYF. The chain uses TRBV28 and TRBJ2-7; D is ambiguous. The V end was cut by 2 bases, the J end by 3 bases, with 14 bases between. The CDR3 consists of 15 residues. CDR1 is MDHEN, CDR2 SYDVKM, per germline. The full variable domain, with the rest looked up from reference TRBV28 and TRBJ2-7, is DVKVTQSSRYLVKRTGEKVFLECVQDMDHENMFWYRQDPGLGLRLIYFSYDVKMKEKGDIPEGYSVSREKKERFSLILESASTNQTSMYLCASSLGGRNFYEQYFGPGTRLTVT.

The J gene is TRBJ1-1, the V gene TRBV11-2; possibly TRBD1 for D (5 bases). The CDR3 covers 14 residues. Germline CDR1 reads SGHAT; CDR2 reads FQNNGV. Trimming cost V 0 bases and J 1 base, with 6 bases left between them. CDR3 in amino acids: CASSLDRENTEAFF. The CDR3 coding sequence is TGTGCCAGCAGCTTAGACAGGGAGAACACTGAAGCTTTCTTT.

The count of this clone is one. V and J are TRBV5-5 and TRBJ2-7, with D possibly matching TRBD2 (6 bases). Germline values: CDR1 SGHKS, CDR2 YYEKEE (reference sequence). There are 15 residues in the CDR3. V was trimmed by 3 bases and J by 0 bases, leaving 13 bases between them. CDR3 nucleotide sequence: TGTGCCAGCAGCTACGGACTAACGACCTCCTACGAGCAGTACTTC. It translates to CASSYGLTTSYEQYF.

This chain connects TRBV3-1 (or the pseudogene TRBV3-2) to TRBJ2-7; D might be TRBD1 or TRBD2, each matching 7 bases. Trimming removed 1 base at V and 1 base at J, with 14 bases between. Per germline, CDR1 LGHDT and CDR2 YNNKEL (reference sequence). The CDR3 loop spans 16 amino acids. This CDR3 is CASSQAGRGPSYEQYF. CDR3 bases: TGTGCCAGCAGCCAAGCGGGGAGGGGGCCGTCCTACGAGCAGTACTTC.

The chain joins TRBV29-1 to TRBJ2-3; a possible D gene is TRBD2 (6 bases). V was shortened by 6 bases and J by 4 bases, with 23 bases between the two germline ends. Per the germline V gene, CDR1 is SQVTM and CDR2 is ANQGSEA. This CDR3 region has 16 residues. CDR3 sequence reads: CSVGGRAGLNADTQYF. The DNA for the CDR3 is TGCAGCGTCGGGGGACGTGCGGGATTGAACGCAGATACGCAGTATTTT.